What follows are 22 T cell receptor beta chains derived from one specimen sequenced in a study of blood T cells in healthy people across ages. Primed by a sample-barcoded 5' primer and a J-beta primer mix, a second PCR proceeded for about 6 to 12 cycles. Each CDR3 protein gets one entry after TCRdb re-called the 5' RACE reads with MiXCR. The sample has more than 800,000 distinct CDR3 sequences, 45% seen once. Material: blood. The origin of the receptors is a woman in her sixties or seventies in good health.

CDR3: CASRQSSGSSPYEQYF. The CDR3 nucleotides are TGTGCCAGCAGGCAGTCTAGCGGGAGTAGTCCCTACGAGCAGTACTTC. The chain couples TRBV6-6 to TRBJ2-7; the match to TRBD2 covers 10 bases. Trimming cost V 6 bases and J 2 bases; bases outside gene matches: 10. The CDR3 sequence is 16 residues long. In germline, CDR1 is MNHNY, CDR2 SVGAGI (reference sequence).

For the CDR3, the DNA is TGTGCCAGCAGCCCCCTTTTTCCTTGGGGGGCTGAAGAAAAACTGTTTTTT. Protein sequence: CASSPLFPWGAEEKLFF. The rearrangement uses TRBV25-1 and TRBJ1-4; D is perhaps TRBD1 (6 bases). The CDR3 runs to 17 residues. The ends were cut back, 6 bases at V and 8 bases at J, with 25 bases in the middle. Germline V gene sequence: CDR1 MGHDK, CDR2 SYGVNS.

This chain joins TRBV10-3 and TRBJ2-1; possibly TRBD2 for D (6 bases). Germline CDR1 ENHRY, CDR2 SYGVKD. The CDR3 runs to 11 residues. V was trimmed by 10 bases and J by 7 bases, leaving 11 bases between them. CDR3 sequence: CATHAGNEQFF. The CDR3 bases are TGTGCCACCCATGCGGGGAATGAGCAGTTCTTC.

The CDR3 DNA is TGTGCCAGCAGTTTCCCGGGACTAGCGGGAAACGAGCAGTACTTC. Amino acid sequence: CASSFPGLAGNEQYF. This rearrangement joins TRBV6-6 to TRBJ2-7; the match to TRBD2 covers 13 bases. CDR1 and CDR2 (germline): MNHNY, SVGAGI (reference sequence). Trimming took 4 bases from V and 5 from J; bases not matched to a gene: 5. The CDR3 is 15 residues long.

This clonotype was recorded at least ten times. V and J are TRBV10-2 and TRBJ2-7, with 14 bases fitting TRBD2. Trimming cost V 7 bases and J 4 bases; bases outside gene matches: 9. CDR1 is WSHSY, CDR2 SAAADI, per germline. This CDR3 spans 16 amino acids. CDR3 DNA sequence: TGCGCCAGCACCGGGACTAGCGGGAGAGGGTTGTACGAGCAGTACTTC. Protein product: CASTGTSGRGLYEQYF.

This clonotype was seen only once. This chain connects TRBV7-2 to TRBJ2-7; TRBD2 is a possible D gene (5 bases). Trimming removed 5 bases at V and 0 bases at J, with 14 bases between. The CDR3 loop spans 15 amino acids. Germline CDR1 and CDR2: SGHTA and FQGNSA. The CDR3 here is CASSTLETGSYEQYF. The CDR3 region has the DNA TGTGCCAGCAGCACACTAGAAACCGGCTCCTACGAGCAGTACTTC.

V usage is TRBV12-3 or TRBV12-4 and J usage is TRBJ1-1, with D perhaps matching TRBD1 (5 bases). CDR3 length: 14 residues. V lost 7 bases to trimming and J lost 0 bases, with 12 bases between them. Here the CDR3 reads CASNVRGMNTEAFF. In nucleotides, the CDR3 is TGTGCCAGCAATGTTCGGGGCATGAACACTGAAGCTTTCTTT.

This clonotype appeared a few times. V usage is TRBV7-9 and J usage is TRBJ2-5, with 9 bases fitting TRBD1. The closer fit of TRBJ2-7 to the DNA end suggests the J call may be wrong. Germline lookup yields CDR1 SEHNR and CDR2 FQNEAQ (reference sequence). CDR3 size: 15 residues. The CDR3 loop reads CASSPRDREHYEQYF. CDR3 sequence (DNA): TGTGCCAGCAGCCCCCGGGACAGGGAGCACTACGAGCAGTACTTC.

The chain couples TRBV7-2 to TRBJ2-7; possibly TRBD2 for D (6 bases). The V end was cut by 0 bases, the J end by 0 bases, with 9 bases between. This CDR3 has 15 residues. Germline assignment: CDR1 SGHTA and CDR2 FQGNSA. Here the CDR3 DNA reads TGTGCCAGCAGCTTAGCGGGAGGTTTCTCCTACGAGCAGTACTTC. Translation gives CASSLAGGFSYEQYF. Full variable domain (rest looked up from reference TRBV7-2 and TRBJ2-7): GAGVSQSPSNKVTEKGKDVELRCDPISGHTALYWYRQSLGQGLEFLIYFQGNSAPDKSGLPSDRFSAERTGGSVSTLTIQRTQQEDSAVYLCASSLAGGFSYEQYFGPGTRLTVT.

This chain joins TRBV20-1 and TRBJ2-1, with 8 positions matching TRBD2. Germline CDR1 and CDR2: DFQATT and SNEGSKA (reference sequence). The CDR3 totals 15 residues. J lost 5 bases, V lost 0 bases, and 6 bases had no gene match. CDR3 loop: CSARENSGANNEQFF. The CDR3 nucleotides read TGCAGTGCTAGAGAGAATAGCGGGGCCAACAATGAGCAGTTCTTC.

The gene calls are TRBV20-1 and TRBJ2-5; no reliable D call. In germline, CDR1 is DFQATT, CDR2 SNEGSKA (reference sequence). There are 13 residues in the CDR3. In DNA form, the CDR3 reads TGCAGACCCTCGGGCGGCCTTGAAAATGAGCAGTACTTC. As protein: CRPSGGLENEQYF.

CDR3: CASSHRANLNEQFF. In DNA form, the CDR3 reads TGTGCCAGCAGCCATAGGGCAAACCTTAATGAGCAGTTCTTC. The gene calls are TRBV3-1 and TRBJ2-1; D gene uncertain. Germline V gene lookup returns CDR1 LGHDT and CDR2 YNNKEL (reference sequence). V lost 3 bases and J lost 7, with 13 bases in between. This CDR3 is 14 amino acids long.

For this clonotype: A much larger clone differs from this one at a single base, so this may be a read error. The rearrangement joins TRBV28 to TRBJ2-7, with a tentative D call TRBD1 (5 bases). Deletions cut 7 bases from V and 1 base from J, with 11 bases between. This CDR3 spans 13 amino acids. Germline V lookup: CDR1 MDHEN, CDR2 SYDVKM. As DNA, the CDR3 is TGTGCCAGCACCCCGACAGATTCCTACGAGCAGTACTTC. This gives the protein CASTPTDSYEQYF.

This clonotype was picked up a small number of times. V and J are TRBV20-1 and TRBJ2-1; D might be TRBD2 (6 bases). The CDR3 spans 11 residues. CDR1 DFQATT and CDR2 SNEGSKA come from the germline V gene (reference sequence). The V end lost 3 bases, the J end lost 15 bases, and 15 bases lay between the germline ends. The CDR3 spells CSARGEGLSFF. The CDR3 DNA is TGCAGTGCTAGGGGTGAGGGACTCTCGTTCTTC.

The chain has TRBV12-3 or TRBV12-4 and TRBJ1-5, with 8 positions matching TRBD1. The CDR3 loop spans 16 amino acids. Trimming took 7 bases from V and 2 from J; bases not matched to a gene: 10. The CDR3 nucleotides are TGTGCCAGCACCTCCGGACAGGGTTTACGCAATCAGCCCCAGCATTTT. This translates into CASTSGQGLRNQPQHF.

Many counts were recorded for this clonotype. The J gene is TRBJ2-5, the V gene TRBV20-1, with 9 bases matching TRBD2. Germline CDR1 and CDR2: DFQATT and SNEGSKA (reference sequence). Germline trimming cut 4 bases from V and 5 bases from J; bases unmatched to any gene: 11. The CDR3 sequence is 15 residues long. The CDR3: CSAKFPGLAMETQYF. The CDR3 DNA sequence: TGCAGTGCTAAATTCCCGGGACTAGCAATGGAGACCCAGTACTTC.

The CDR3 DNA follows: TGTGCCAGCATAGCAGGGGTCCCAGATACGCAGTATTTT. Translation: CASIAGVPDTQYF. The chain has TRBV6-1 and TRBJ2-3; maybe TRBD1 (6 bases). Trimming took 7 bases from V and 4 from J, leaving 12 bases between them. The V gene's germline CDR1 is MNHNS and CDR2 SASEGT. The CDR3 loop spans 13 amino acids.

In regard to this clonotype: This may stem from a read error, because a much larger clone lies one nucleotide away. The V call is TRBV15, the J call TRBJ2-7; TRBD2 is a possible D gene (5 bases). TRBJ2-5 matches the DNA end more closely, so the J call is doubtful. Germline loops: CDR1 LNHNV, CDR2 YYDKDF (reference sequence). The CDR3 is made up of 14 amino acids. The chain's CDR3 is CVTSRDPARGTQYF. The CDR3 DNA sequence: TGTGTCACCAGCAGAGACCCCGCCCGGGGGACCCAGTACTTC.

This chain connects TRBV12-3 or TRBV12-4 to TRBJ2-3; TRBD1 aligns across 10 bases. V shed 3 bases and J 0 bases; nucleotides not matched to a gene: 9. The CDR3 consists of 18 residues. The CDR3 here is CASSFRDRGRASTDTQYF. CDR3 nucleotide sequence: TGTGCCAGCAGTTTTAGGGACAGGGGCCGTGCTAGCACAGATACGCAGTATTTT.

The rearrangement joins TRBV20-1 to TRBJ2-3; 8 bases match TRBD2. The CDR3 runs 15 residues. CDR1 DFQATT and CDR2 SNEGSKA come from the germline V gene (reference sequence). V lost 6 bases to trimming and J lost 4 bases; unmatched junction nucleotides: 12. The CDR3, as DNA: TGCAGTGCAGAAAGCGGGAGTCATCCCTCAGATACGCAGTATTTT. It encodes CSAESGSHPSDTQYF.

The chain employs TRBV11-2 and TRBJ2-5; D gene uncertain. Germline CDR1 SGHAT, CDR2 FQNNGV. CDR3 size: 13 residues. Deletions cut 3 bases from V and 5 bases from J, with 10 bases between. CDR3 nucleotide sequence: TGTGCCAGCAGCTTTGGGGTGGAGGAGACCCAGTACTTC. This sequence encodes CASSFGVEETQYF.

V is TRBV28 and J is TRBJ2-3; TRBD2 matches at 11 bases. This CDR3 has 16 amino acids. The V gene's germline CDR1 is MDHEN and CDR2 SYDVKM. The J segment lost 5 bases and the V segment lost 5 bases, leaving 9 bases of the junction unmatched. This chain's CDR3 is CASSPTLAGARDTQYF. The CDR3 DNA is TGTGCCAGCAGTCCCACACTAGCGGGAGCCAGAGATACGCAGTATTTT.